Listed below are T cell receptor beta chains from one sample, sequenced in a study of sequential checkpoint blockade in melanoma. Method: immunoSEQ multiplex PCR; TCRdb's copy keeps in-frame clones and lacks some. The data show roughly 17,000 clones, less than 75% seen once. This specimen consisted of CD8+ T cells sorted from blood (inferred from file names), obtained from a patient given nivolumab and ipilimumab in sequence. These receptors all stem from a human donor with melanoma. CDR3s include the opening cysteine and the closing phenylalanine or tryptophan. The D gene is left open where the match is weak. Only some rows state a clone size, as once, few, many or a class for expanded clones.

D gene	clone size	J gene	V gene	CDR3 DNA	CDR3 protein
TRBD2	once	TRBJ2-1	TRBV29-1	TGCAGCGTCCCTACGGGAGGATCCTACAATGAGCAGTTCTTC	CSVPTGGSYNEQFF
TRBD1	.	TRBJ2-7	TRBV7-8	TGTGCCATCATAACGAGGGACAGCCCCTACGAGCAGTACTTC	CAIITRDSPYEQYF
TRBD1	.	TRBJ2-1	TRBV5-4	TGTGCCAGCAGCTTGGGACAGGGTCTCCTGGATGAGCAGTTCTTC	CASSLGQGLLDEQFF
.	.	TRBJ2-7	TRBV4-1	TGCGCCAGCAGCCAAGATCGACAGGTGAGCTCCTACGAGCAGTACTTC	CASSQDRQVSSYEQYF
TRBD2	.	TRBJ2-5	TRBV14	TGTGCCAGCAGCCAAAAAGGCGCGGGGATCGGGGGGGAGACCCAGTACTTC	CASSQKGAGIGGETQYF
.	.	TRBJ1-2	TRBV6-5	TGTGCCAGCAGTTACTCGGAGGGTTCTAACTATGGCTACACCTTC	CASSYSEGSNYGYTF
.	.	TRBJ2-1	TRBV5-6	TGTGCCAGCAGCTTGGTAGCCCCGGATGAGCAGTTCTTC	CASSLVAPDEQFF
.	.	TRBJ2-1	TRBV11-2	TGTGCCAGCAGCTTAGGACGGGGGGCCTTCAATGAGCAGTTCTTC	CASSLGRGAFNEQFF
.	.	TRBJ2-5	TRBV7-6	TGTGCCAGCAGCCGACAAATCCAAGAGACCCAGTACTTC	CASSRQIQETQYF
.	.	TRBJ2-2	TRBV2	TGTGCCAGCAGTGGGGCGGGGATAAACACCGGGGAGCTGTTTTTT	CASSGAGINTGELFF
TRBD2	once	TRBJ2-7	TRBV11-2	TGTGCCAGCAGCTTAGAGCCCGGGGTTGTGTTGGCGGGAGCTCCCTACGAGCAGTACTTC	CASSLEPGVVLAGAPYEQYF
TRBD1	once	TRBJ1-2	TRBV9	TGTGCCAGCAGTGACCGGGACAGGGGTATGGGCTACACCTTC	CASSDRDRGMGYTF
.	once	TRBJ1-5	TRBV5-5	TGTGCCAGCAGCTTGTTCGTAGATAGCAATCAGCCCCAGCATTTT	CASSLFVDSNQPQHF
.	.	TRBJ2-7	TRBV18	TGTGCCAGCTCACCGTACAGGGACGAGCAGTACTTC	CASSPYRDEQYF
.	few	TRBJ1-4	TRBV7-9	TGTGCCGGGGCACAGGGCGTGAACGAAAAACTGTTTTTT	CAGAQGVNEKLFF
.	.	TRBJ1-6	TRBV5-6	TGTGCCAGCAGCTTGGGTGTAGTCGGGGTACCCCTCCACTTT	CASSLGVVGVPLHF
.	once	TRBJ2-2	TRBV7-6	TGTGCCAGCAGCTTACCGCTAGCAACACCCAACACCGGGGAGCTGTTTTTT	CASSLPLATPNTGELFF
.	.	TRBJ2-7	TRBV4-3	TGCGCCAGCAGCCAAGAACACACGCAGCGGAACTACGAGCAGTACTTC	CASSQEHTQRNYEQYF